The next 22 T cell receptor beta chains were all read from a single sample in a study of early T cells in non-severe SARS-CoV-2 infection. TCRdb passed the 5' RACE reads through MiXCR, listing each CDR3 protein once. The table lists 75,000 or so distinct CDR3 sequences, about an eighth of them singletons. The source was whole blood, collected at baseline. The receptors originated from an adult who was a healthcare worker with PCR-confirmed SARS-CoV-2 infection or an uninfected control (not recorded which).

This clonotype was counted a few times. The chain employs TRBV7-9 and TRBJ1-2; TRBD1 aligns across 7 bases. J lost 5 bases, V lost 3 bases, and 6 bases had no gene match. The length of the CDR3 is 14 residues. In germline, CDR1 is SEHNR, CDR2 FQNEAQ (reference sequence). The CDR3 sequence is CASSFGQATYGYTF. DNA for the CDR3: TGTGCCAGCAGCTTCGGACAGGCTACGTATGGCTACACCTTC. Supplemented by reference TRBV7-9 and TRBJ1-2, the full variable domain reads DTGVSQNPRHKITKRGQNVTFRCDPISEHNRLYWYRQTLGQGPEFLTYFQNEAQLEKSRLLSDRFSAERPKGSFSTLEIQRTEQGDSAMYLCASSFGQATYGYTFGSGTRLTVV.

V and J are TRBV10-3 and TRBJ2-7; 7 bases match TRBD2. The ends lost 6 bases at V and 4 bases at J; junction bases unmatched: 3. The CDR3 sequence is 12 residues long. Germline CDR1 reads ENHRY; CDR2 reads SYGVKD. The chain's CDR3 is CAISGTMYEQYF. The CDR3 nucleotides read TGTGCCATCAGCGGGACTATGTACGAGCAGTACTTC.

This clonotype was seen ten or more times. The J gene is TRBJ2-1, the V gene TRBV28; 12 nucleotides line up with TRBD2. Trimming cost V 2 bases and J 7 bases; bases outside gene matches: 18. CDR1 is MDHEN and CDR2 is SYDVKM in the germline V gene. This CDR3 spans 20 amino acids. This CDR3 reads CASSLRAWRTSGRSSNEQFF. The CDR3 DNA follows: TGTGCCAGCAGTTTACGGGCGTGGAGAACTAGCGGGAGGTCTAGTAATGAGCAGTTCTTC.

This clonotype was detected a few times. The chain joins TRBV13 to TRBJ2-3; 9 positions match TRBD2. J gave up 4 bases and V 0 bases, and 5 bases lay outside the gene matches. Germline V gives CDR1 PRHDT, CDR2 FYEKMQ (reference sequence). The CDR3 has 16 residues. The CDR3 spells CASSLGSGGSSDTQYF. The CDR3 DNA reads TGTGCCAGCAGCTTAGGCAGCGGGGGGTCTTCAGATACGCAGTATTTT.

V and J are TRBV29-1 and TRBJ2-5; D might be TRBD2 (5 bases). V gave up 7 bases and J gave up 2 bases, with 11 bases separating them. The germline CDR1 and CDR2 sequences are SQVTM and ANQGSEA. This CDR3 is 12 amino acids long. The CDR3 spells CSGRTVQETQYF. DNA of the CDR3: TGCAGCGGAAGGACTGTACAAGAGACCCAGTACTTC.

The V call is TRBV18, the J call TRBJ2-3; maybe TRBD1 (6 bases). V shed 3 bases and J shed 5 bases, with 12 bases lying between them. Germline V gives CDR1 KGHSH, CDR2 LQKENI. This CDR3 spans 14 amino acids. CDR3 loop: CASSPQQGRDTQYF. The DNA for the CDR3 is TGTGCCAGCTCACCTCAACAGGGAAGAGATACGCAGTATTTT.

The genes are TRBV12-3 or TRBV12-4 and TRBJ1-4, with unresolved D. V was trimmed by 7 bases and J by 7 bases, leaving 13 bases between them. The CDR3 spans 13 residues. The CDR3 DNA reads as TGTGCCAGCACTTACGGGCTTGGTGAAAAACTGTTTTTT. It codes for CASTYGLGEKLFF.

This clonotype has a handful of counts. The chain joins TRBV20-1 to TRBJ2-1; 12 nucleotides match TRBD2. CDR3 length: 16 residues. The J segment lost 1 base and the V segment lost 2 bases, leaving 3 bases of the junction unmatched. Germline V lookup: CDR1 DFQATT, CDR2 SNEGSKA (reference sequence). The CDR3 is CSARSTSGSSYNEQFF. The CDR3 DNA reads as TGCAGTGCTAGATCGACTAGCGGGAGTTCCTACAATGAGCAGTTCTTC.

The J gene is TRBJ2-3, the V gene TRBV6-1, with TRBD1 matching 8 bases. CDR1 is MNHNS, CDR2 SASEGT, per germline. Trimming cost V 2 bases and J 4 bases; bases outside gene matches: 5. The CDR3 spans 15 residues. The CDR3: CASSEQGAHPDTQYF. CDR3 DNA sequence: TGTGCCAGCAGTGAACAGGGGGCCCATCCAGATACGCAGTATTTT.

The J gene is TRBJ2-1, the V gene TRBV4-3; D is perhaps TRBD1 (6 bases). Trimming shortened V by 0 bases and J by 0 bases, and 9 bases separated the two germline ends. The CDR3 loop spans 16 amino acids. CDR1 LGHNA and CDR2 YSLEER come from the germline V gene. In DNA form, the CDR3 reads TGCGCCAGCAGCCAAGATACAGGGAGCTCCTACAATGAGCAGTTCTTC. The encoded protein is CASSQDTGSSYNEQFF.

This clonotype showed up many times. This chain uses TRBV6-2 or TRBV6-3 with TRBJ2-1; no reliable D call. The CDR3 is made up of 12 amino acids. Germline V lookup: CDR1 MNHEY, CDR2 SVGEGT. V lost 4 bases, J lost 9 bases, and 10 bases lay in between. The CDR3 is CASSFHGLEQFF. In DNA form, the CDR3 reads TGTGCCAGCAGTTTCCACGGGCTTGAGCAGTTCTTC.

This clonotype came up many times. The chain joins TRBV2 to TRBJ2-7, with D uncertain. Germline CDR1 SNHLY, CDR2 FYNNEI. The CDR3 totals 11 residues. V gave up 7 bases and J gave up 2 bases, with 6 bases separating them. The CDR3: CASNDPYEQYF. The CDR3 DNA reads as TGTGCCAGCAACGACCCCTACGAGCAGTACTTC.

This clonotype is categorized as large. The chain combines TRBV7-8 with TRBJ2-5; 7 positions match TRBD1. Germline loops: CDR1 SGHVS, CDR2 FQNEAQ. J was trimmed by 5 bases and V by 5 bases; bases with no gene match: 11. The CDR3 has 15 residues. In DNA form, the CDR3 reads TGTGCCAGCAGCCACCGACAGGGTCCTTCCGAGACCCAGTACTTC. Amino acid sequence: CASSHRQGPSETQYF.

This clonotype was seen a few times. The rearrangement links TRBV7-9 to TRBJ2-5, with 7 bases lining up with TRBD2. The CDR3 has 13 residues. The ends lost 2 bases at V and 3 bases at J; junction bases unmatched: 0. Germline V gene sequence: CDR1 SEHNR, CDR2 FQNEAQ (reference sequence). The CDR3, as DNA: TGTGCCAGCAGCTTAAGCGGGGAAGAGACCCAGTACTTC. This codes for CASSLSGEETQYF.

This clonotype was recorded a few times. The chain carries TRBV11-2 and TRBJ2-3; D gene uncertain. V was clipped by 6 bases and J by 3 bases, with 10 bases between them. There are 13 residues in the CDR3. Germline CDR1 reads SGHAT; CDR2 reads FQNNGV. The CDR3 bases are TGTGCCAGCAGGAAAGTAGCAACAGATACGCAGTATTTT. Encoded protein: CASRKVATDTQYF.

This clonotype was detected a few times. This chain links TRBV18 with TRBJ2-1, with 9 nucleotides matching TRBD2. Looked up from germline, CDR1 is KGHSH and CDR2 is LQKENI. This CDR3 has 15 amino acids. Trimming removed 1 base from V and 9 bases from J; junction bases left unmatched: 7. The CDR3 protein is CASSPRASGIAEQFF. CDR3 nucleotides: TGTGCCAGCTCACCACGCGCTAGCGGGATCGCTGAGCAGTTCTTC.

This chain joins TRBV6-1 and TRBJ2-1; no reliable D call. V lost 4 bases, J lost 10 bases, and 8 bases lay in between. The CDR3 is 11 residues long. Germline-derived CDR1 and CDR2 are MNHNS and SASEGT. The CDR3 nucleotides are TGTGCCAGCAGTGTTGTTGGGGAGCAGTTCTTC. Translated, it gives CASSVVGEQFF.

This chain uses TRBV18 with TRBJ2-7; D unresolved. This CDR3 region has 13 residues. Germline CDR1 reads KGHSH; CDR2 reads LQKENI. Trimming left V 0 bases short and J 5 bases short, with 8 bases between. The DNA for the CDR3 is TGTGCCAGCTCACCACCGAGTAGGGACGAGCAGTACTTC. It encodes CASSPPSRDEQYF.

The V call is TRBV2, the J call TRBJ2-3; the D gene is possibly TRBD2 (5 bases). Germline V gives CDR1 SNHLY, CDR2 FYNNEI. Trimming pared 10 bases from V and 6 bases from J, leaving 14 bases between. This CDR3 is built from 12 residues. This CDR3 is CAILPTGDTQYF. DNA of the CDR3: TGTGCCATCCTCCCTACGGGGGATACGCAGTATTTT. The complete variable domain, with remaining parts taken from reference TRBV2 and TRBJ2-3, reads EPEVTQTPSHQVTQMGQEVILRCVPISNHLYFYWYRQILGQKVEFLVSFYNNEISEKSEIFDDQFSVERPDGSNFTLKIRSTKLEDSAMYFCAILPTGDTQYFGPGTRLTVL.

The chain uses TRBV7-6 and TRBJ1-3; D is ambiguous. Trimming stripped 5 bases from V and 2 bases from J, with 10 bases between. Germline assignment: CDR1 SGHVS and CDR2 FNYEAQ. The CDR3 has 14 amino acids. This CDR3 reads CASSPQVTGNTIYF. In DNA, the CDR3 is TGTGCCAGCAGCCCCCAGGTGACTGGAAACACCATATATTTT.

This clonotype occurred many times. The chain is built from TRBV18 and TRBJ1-1, with 8 bases fitting TRBD1. The CDR3 loop spans 17 amino acids. Per germline, CDR1 KGHSH and CDR2 LQKENI. Trimming took 0 bases from V and 3 from J; bases not matched to a gene: 9. The CDR3 DNA follows: TGTGCCAGCTCACCACCGGGGGCAGGGGGCGTCCACACTGAAGCTTTCTTT. Translating it yields CASSPPGAGGVHTEAFF.

The CDR3 DNA sequence: TGTGCCAGCAGCGTAGATCCGGGGGGCACCTACGAGCAGTACTTC. It translates to CASSVDPGGTYEQYF. The chain links TRBV9 to TRBJ2-7, with a tentative D call TRBD2 (7 bases). Per germline, CDR1 SGDLS and CDR2 YYNGEE. Trimming took 0 bases from V and 2 from J, leaving 12 bases between them. The CDR3 extends over 15 amino acids.